A selection of T cell receptor beta chains follows, all from one sample in a study of cytomegalovirus exposure and HLA in healthy donors. Repertoires were generated with immunoSEQ multiplex PCR, while TCRdb's copy carries only in-frame clones and drops some. The sample contains approximately 100,000 clones, roughly 70% of which appear only once. The sample was PBMCs. Receptor source: a middle-aged man in good health and CMV-seropositive. The CDR3 runs from the conserved cysteine through the conserved F or W. D genes are given only for firm matches. Some rows mark clone size as missing; the rest say once, few, many or name a class of expanded clone.

J gene | clone size | D gene | V gene | CDR3 protein | CDR3 DNA
TRBJ2-1 | few | NA | TRBV2 | CASSEGESYNEQFF | TGTGCCAGCAGTGAAGGGGAGTCCTACAATGAGCAGTTCTTC
TRBJ1-1 | NA | NA | TRBV4-1 | CASSQVAGTEAFF | TGCGCCAGCAGCCAAGTTGCCGGCACTGAAGCTTTCTTT
TRBJ2-1 | NA | NA | TRBV9 | CASSLGGDSYNEQFF | TGTGCCAGCAGCCTAGGCGGGGACTCTTACAATGAGCAGTTCTTC
TRBJ2-7 | NA | NA | TRBV2 | CASSGVIQVSYEQYF | TGTGCCAGCAGTGGAGTAATCCAAGTCTCCTACGAGCAGTACTTC
TRBJ1-4 | few | NA | TRBV4-1 | CASSQDRAADEKLFF | TGCGCCAGCAGCCAAGACAGGGCGGCGGACGAAAAACTGTTTTTT
TRBJ1-5 | NA | TRBD1 | TRBV28 | CASSPWTGGNQPQHF | TGTGCCAGCAGTCCCTGGACAGGAGGCAATCAGCCCCAGCATTTT
TRBJ2-5 | NA | NA | TRBV11-1 | CASSSAQRGLQETQYF | TGTGCCAGCAGCTCCGCCCAAAGGGGACTTCAAGAGACCCAGTACTTC
TRBJ2-1 | few | TRBD2 | TRBV19 | CASTRLAGNEQFF | TGTGCCAGTACCCGACTAGCGGGAAATGAGCAGTTCTTC
TRBJ2-3 | once | TRBD2 | TRBV2 | CASSGGRVTAADTQYF | TGTGCCAGCAGTGGCGGGAGGGTCACAGCGGCCGATACGCAGTATTTT
TRBJ2-3 | NA | TRBD2 | TRBV5-1 | CASSSLAGGWADTQYF | TGCGCCAGCAGCTCACTAGCGGGAGGATGGGCAGATACGCAGTATTTT
TRBJ1-5 | NA | TRBD1 | TRBV28 | CASSYPQGENQPQHF | TGTGCCAGCAGCTACCCACAGGGGGAAAATCAGCCCCAGCATTTT
TRBJ2-1 | NA | NA | TRBV4-1 | CASSQPYYNEQFF | TGCGCCAGCAGCCAACCGTACTACAATGAGCAGTTCTTC
TRBJ2-1 | NA | NA | TRBV27 | CASSLSVPSPAYNEQFF | TGTGCCAGCAGTTTATCCGTGCCATCCCCAGCCTACAATGAGCAGTTCTTC
TRBJ2-1 | NA | TRBD1 | TRBV7-9 | CASSPRRDRGNYFF | TGTGCCAGCAGCCCTAGAAGGGACAGGGGGAATTATTTCTTC
TRBJ2-3 | NA | TRBD1 | TRBV6-1 | CASSERGGPYTDTQYF | TGTGCCAGCAGTGAGAGAGGGGGCCCGTACACAGATACGCAGTATTTT
TRBJ1-4 | NA | NA | TRBV29-1 | CSVEQGEKLFF | TGCAGCGTTGAACAGGGTGAAAAACTGTTTTTT
TRBJ1-6 | once | NA | TRBV29-1 | CSVLLSSNSPLHF | TGCAGCGTCCTCCTAAGTAGTAATTCACCCCTCCACTTT
TRBJ2-2 | NA | NA | TRBV7-9 | CASNSEGPGGELFF | TGTGCCAGCAACTCGGAGGGTCCGGGCGGGGAGCTGTTTTTT
TRBJ2-5 | NA | TRBD2 | TRBV4-1 | CASSHGSGSSKETQYF | TGCGCCAGCAGCCATGGTAGCGGGAGTTCCAAAGAGACCCAGTACTTC
TRBJ1-2 | NA | NA | TRBV6-5 | CASQGNGGYTF | TGTGCCAGCCAGGGGAATGGTGGCTACACCTTC
TRBJ2-7 | NA | NA | TRBV27 | CASGLSWDYEQYF | TGTGCCAGCGGACTGTCGTGGGACTACGAGCAGTACTTC
TRBJ1-4 | NA | TRBD1 | TRBV10-3 | CAIRGTGLSNEKLFF | TGTGCCATCAGGGGGACAGGGTTATCTAATGAAAAACTGTTTTTT
TRBJ2-5 | NA | TRBD2 | TRBV5-4 | CASSSSGLAGEETQYF | TGTGCCAGCAGCTCGAGTGGACTAGCGGGAGAGGAGACCCAGTACTTC
TRBJ1-5 | few | TRBD1 | TRBV19 | CASSITGAQHF | TGTGCCAGTAGTATTACAGGGGCCCAGCATTTT
TRBJ1-5 | NA | NA | TRBV29-1 | CGAQTGAAGNQPQHF | TGCGGCGCTCAAACGGGAGCGGCGGGCAATCAGCCCCAGCATTTT
TRBJ1-1 | NA | NA | TRBV6-6 | CASSYPTQGNTEAFF | TGTGCCAGCAGTTACCCCACACAGGGAAACACTGAAGCTTTCTTT
TRBJ2-3 | NA | TRBD2 | TRBV4-1 | CASSRETSGRPDTQYF | TGCGCCAGCAGCCGGGAGACTAGCGGGAGGCCAGATACGCAGTATTTT
TRBJ2-1 | NA | NA | TRBV5-1 | CASSLGGQGYNEQFF | TGCGCCAGCAGCTTGGGGGGACAAGGCTACAATGAGCAGTTCTTC
TRBJ1-4 | NA | TRBD1 | TRBV14 | CASSRIQGPTNEKLFF | TGTGCCAGCAGTCGGATACAGGGGCCAACTAATGAAAAACTGTTTTTT
TRBJ2-7 | few | TRBD2 | TRBV28 | CASRGGLAGANEQYF | TGTGCCAGCAGGGGAGGACTAGCGGGAGCCAACGAGCAGTACTTC
TRBJ1-5 | NA | TRBD1 | TRBV9 | CASRRLSGTGVRSNQPQHF | TGTGCCAGCAGGCGTCTCTCCGGGACAGGGGTAAGAAGCAATCAGCCCCAGCATTTT
TRBJ2-1 | NA | NA | TRBV7-7 | CASSSGPGEQFF | TGTGCCAGCAGCTCCGGTCCGGGTGAGCAGTTCTTC
TRBJ1-2 | few | TRBD1 | TRBV6-1 | CASSEEGQGGGYTF | TGTGCCAGCAGTGAAGAGGGACAGGGAGGTGGCTACACCTTC
TRBJ1-1 | NA | NA | TRBV5-1 | CASSLDSNTEAFF | TGCGCCAGCAGCTTGGACAGCAACACTGAAGCTTTCTTT
TRBJ1-1 | few | TRBD1 | TRBV30 | CAWSPSWTGLNTEAFF | TGTGCCTGGAGTCCTTCCTGGACAGGGTTGAACACTGAAGCTTTCTTT
TRBJ2-1 | NA | NA | TRBV21-1 | CASSDRTSGRNEQFF | TGTGCCAGCAGCGACCGGACTAGCGGGAGAAATGAGCAGTTCTTC
TRBJ1-1 | once | TRBD1 | TRBV29-1 | CSVDGQGRTEAFF | TGCAGCGTTGACGGACAGGGGCGCACTGAAGCTTTCTTT
TRBJ1-1 | NA | TRBD1 | TRBV19 | CASSREPGGKRTEAFF | TGTGCCAGTAGCCGTGAACCAGGGGGAAAAAGGACTGAAGCTTTCTTT
TRBJ1-1 | NA | NA | TRBV5-1 | CASSLALGGLNTEAFF | TGCGCCAGCAGCTTGGCCTTGGGGGGTTTGAACACTGAAGCTTTCTTT
TRBJ1-2 | NA | TRBD1 | TRBV6-4 | CASFNRQGSSYGYTF | TGTGCCAGCTTTAACCGACAGGGAAGTTCCTATGGCTACACCTTC
TRBJ1-1 | NA | NA | TRBV5-4 | CASSFRGENTEAFF | TGTGCCAGCAGCTTTAGGGGTGAGAACACTGAAGCTTTCTTT